A selection of T cell receptor beta chains follows, all from one sample in a study of T cell responses to AZD1222 COVID-19 vaccine. Profiling relied on immunoSEQ multiplex PCR, and the TCRdb table lists in-frame clones only, not all of them. The table has 210,000 or so clones, approximately 94% seen once; the top ten hold about 1.5%. The sequencing used peripheral blood, collected 28 days after the second dose of the MenACWY control vaccine. The receptors here all came from an adult who received the MenACWY meningococcal vaccine as a control. The CDR3 runs from the conserved cysteine through the conserved F or W. The order of the fields is CDR3 protein, CDR3 DNA, J gene, D gene, V gene. The D gene is left open where the match is weak.

CDR3: CASSVSGDSYNEQFF; DNA: TGTGCCAGCAGCGTGTCGGGGGACTCCTACAATGAGCAGTTCTTC; J: TRBJ2-1; D: -; V: TRBV9
CDR3: CASSYSASSYEQYF; DNA: TGTGCCAGCAGTTATAGCGCAAGCTCCTACGAGCAGTACTTC; J: TRBJ2-7; D: -; V: TRBV6-5
CDR3: CAISVRDRGNYEQFF; DNA: TGTGCCATCAGTGTCCGGGACAGGGGAAATTATGAGCAGTTCTTC; J: TRBJ2-1; D: TRBD1; V: TRBV10-3
CDR3: CASSRQGGDTEAFF; DNA: TGTGCCAGCAGCCGACAGGGGGGGGACACTGAAGCTTTCTTT; J: TRBJ1-1; D: TRBD1; V: TRBV14
CDR3: CASSYMTGMNEQYF; DNA: TGTGCCAGCAGTTACATGACAGGGATGAACGAGCAGTACTTC; J: TRBJ2-7; D: TRBD1; V: TRBV6-5
CDR3: CASSQEQGTGTYNEQFF; DNA: TGCGCCAGCAGCCAAGAGCAAGGGACAGGGACCTACAATGAGCAGTTCTTC; J: TRBJ2-1; D: TRBD1; V: TRBV4-3
CDR3: CASSLPSTDTQYF; DNA: TGTGCCAGCAGCTTGCCTAGCACAGATACGCAGTATTTT; J: TRBJ2-3; D: -; V: TRBV7-3
CDR3: CASSSGYTEAFF; DNA: TGTGCCAGCTCATCCGGCTACACTGAAGCTTTCTTT; J: TRBJ1-1; D: -; V: TRBV18
CDR3: CASSQEGYYYEQYF; DNA: TGTGCCAGCAGCCAAGAGGGCTATTATTACGAGCAGTACTTC; J: TRBJ2-7; D: -; V: TRBV14
CDR3: CAISISGQGRYGYTF; DNA: TGTGCCATCAGTATCTCGGGACAGGGGCGATATGGCTACACCTTC; J: TRBJ1-2; D: TRBD1; V: TRBV10-3
CDR3: CASRNRNLNTEAFF; DNA: TGTGCCAGTCGGAATAGGAACTTGAACACTGAAGCTTTCTTT; J: TRBJ1-1; D: -; V: TRBV19
CDR3: CASGGTGSLGYTF; DNA: TGTGCCAGCGGGGGAACAGGATCCCTAGGCTACACCTTC; J: TRBJ1-2; D: -; V: TRBV11-2
CDR3: CASSPGLYGTQYF; DNA: TGTGCCAGCAGTCCCGGACTATACGGGACCCAGTACTTC; J: TRBJ2-5; D: -; V: TRBV27
CDR3: CASGRQASTEAFF; DNA: TGTGCCAGCGGAAGACAGGCCAGCACTGAAGCTTTCTTT; J: TRBJ1-1; D: -; V: TRBV6-5
CDR3: CASSPRPGELFF; DNA: TGTGCCAGCTCACCACGGCCGGGGGAGCTGTTTTTT; J: TRBJ2-2; D: -; V: TRBV18
CDR3: CASRGGTALLGGYTF; DNA: TGTGCCAGCCGGGGTGGGACAGCCCTCTTAGGGGGCTACACCTTC; J: TRBJ1-2; D: TRBD1; V: TRBV2
CDR3: CASSLEATGLTYEQYF; DNA: TGTGCCAGCAGCTTAGAAGCGACAGGGCTAACCTACGAGCAGTACTTC; J: TRBJ2-7; D: TRBD1; V: TRBV11-2
CDR3: CASSFESNQPQHF; DNA: TGTGCCAGCAGTTTTGAAAGCAATCAGCCCCAGCATTTT; J: TRBJ1-5; D: -; V: TRBV12-3/TRBV12-4
CDR3: CASTKRGGRGYTF; DNA: TGTGCCAGCACCAAGCGGGGGGGCCGCGGCTACACCTTC; J: TRBJ1-2; D: -; V: TRBV6-5
CDR3: CASSPGRGDGNEQFF; DNA: TGTGCCAGCAGCCCCGGGAGGGGGGACGGTAATGAGCAGTTCTTC; J: TRBJ2-1; D: TRBD2; V: TRBV5-4
CDR3: CASTRQGYNEQFF; DNA: TGTGCCAGTACGAGGCAGGGATACAATGAGCAGTTCTTC; J: TRBJ2-1; D: -; V: TRBV19
CDR3: CASSFGQGADTQYF; DNA: TGTGCCAGCAGCTTCGGACAGGGCGCAGATACGCAGTATTTT; J: TRBJ2-3; D: TRBD1; V: TRBV5-8
CDR3: CASSQEDPVFYNEQFF; DNA: TGCGCCAGCAGCCAAGAAGACCCCGTCTTCTACAATGAGCAGTTCTTC; J: TRBJ2-1; D: -; V: TRBV4-1
CDR3: CASSPVADSSYNEQFF; DNA: TGTGCCAGCAGCCCAGTAGCGGATAGCTCCTACAATGAGCAGTTCTTC; J: TRBJ2-1; D: -; V: TRBV7-3